What follows describes a single T cell receptor (beta chain). Its antigen is not identified. The sample comes from a study of OX40 agonist ivuxolimab in advanced cancers. Study-level findings and limits: The antigens recognized by the expanded peripheral T cells, that is their antigen specificity, were not determined.

This CDR3 has 13 residues. Per the germline V gene, CDR1 is SGHVS and CDR2 is FQNEAQ. Trimming took off 5 bases at V and 5 bases at J, with 10 bases between the two ends. Libraries were prepared by immunoSEQ multiplex PCR; TCRdb keeps only in-frame clonotypes and omits some of them. The sample lists 66,000 or so clones, around 81% occurring once. The V call is TRBV7-8, the J call TRBJ1-3; D is ambiguous. The receptor comes from an adult with an advanced solid tumor such as melanoma, head and neck, liver or kidney cancer. Source: CD4+ or CD8+ T cells sorted from blood, taken in a trial of the OX40 agonist ivuxolimab. The CDR3 nucleotides are TGTGCCAGCAGCCCGAGGCCGAGAAACACCATATATTTT. Protein: CASSPRPRNTIYF.